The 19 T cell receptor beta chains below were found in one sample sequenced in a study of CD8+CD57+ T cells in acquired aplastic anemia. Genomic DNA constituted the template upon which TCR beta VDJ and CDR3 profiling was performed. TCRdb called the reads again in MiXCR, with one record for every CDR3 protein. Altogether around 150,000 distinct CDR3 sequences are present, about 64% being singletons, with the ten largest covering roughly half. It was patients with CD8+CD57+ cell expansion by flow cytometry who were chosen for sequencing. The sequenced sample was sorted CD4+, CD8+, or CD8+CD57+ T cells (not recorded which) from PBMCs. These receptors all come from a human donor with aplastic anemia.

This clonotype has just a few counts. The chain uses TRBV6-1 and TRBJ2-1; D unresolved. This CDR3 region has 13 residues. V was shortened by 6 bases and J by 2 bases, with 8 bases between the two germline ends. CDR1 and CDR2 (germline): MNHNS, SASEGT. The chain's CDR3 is CASSTVPYNEQFF. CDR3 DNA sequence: TGTGCCAGCAGCACCGTACCCTACAATGAGCAGTTCTTC.

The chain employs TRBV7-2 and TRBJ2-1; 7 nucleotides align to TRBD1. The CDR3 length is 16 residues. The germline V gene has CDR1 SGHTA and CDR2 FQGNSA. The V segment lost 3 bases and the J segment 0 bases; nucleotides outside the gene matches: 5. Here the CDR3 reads CASSFRNRGSYNEQFF. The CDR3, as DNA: TGTGCCAGCAGCTTTCGCAACAGGGGCTCCTACAATGAGCAGTTCTTC.

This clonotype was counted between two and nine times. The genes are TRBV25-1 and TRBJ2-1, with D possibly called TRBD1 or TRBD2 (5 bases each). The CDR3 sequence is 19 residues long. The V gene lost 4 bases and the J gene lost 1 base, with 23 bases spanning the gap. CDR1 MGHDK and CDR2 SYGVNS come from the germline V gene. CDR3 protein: CASSARGRLRQTSYNEQFF. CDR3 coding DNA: TGTGCCAGCAGTGCCCGGGGCCGTCTCCGACAAACGTCCTACAATGAGCAGTTCTTC.

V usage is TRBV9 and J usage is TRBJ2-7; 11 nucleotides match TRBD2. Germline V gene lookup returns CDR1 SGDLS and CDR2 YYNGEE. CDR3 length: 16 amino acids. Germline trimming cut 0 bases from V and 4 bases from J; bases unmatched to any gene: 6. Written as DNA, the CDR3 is TGTGCCAGCAGCGTAGGCGTTAGCGGGAGGGTTTACGAGCAGTACTTC. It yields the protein CASSVGVSGRVYEQYF.

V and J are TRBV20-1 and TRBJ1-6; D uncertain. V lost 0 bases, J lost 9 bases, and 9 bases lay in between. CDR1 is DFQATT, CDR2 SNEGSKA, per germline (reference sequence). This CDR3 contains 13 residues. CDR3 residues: CSARDLEGSPLHF. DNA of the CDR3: TGCAGTGCTAGAGATTTGGAGGGTTCACCCCTCCACTTT.

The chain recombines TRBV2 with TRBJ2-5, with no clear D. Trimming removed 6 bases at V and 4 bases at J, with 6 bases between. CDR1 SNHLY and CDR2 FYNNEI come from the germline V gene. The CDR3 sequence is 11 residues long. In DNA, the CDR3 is TGTGCCAGCAGAGTCAGAGAGACCCAGTACTTC. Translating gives CASRVRETQYF.

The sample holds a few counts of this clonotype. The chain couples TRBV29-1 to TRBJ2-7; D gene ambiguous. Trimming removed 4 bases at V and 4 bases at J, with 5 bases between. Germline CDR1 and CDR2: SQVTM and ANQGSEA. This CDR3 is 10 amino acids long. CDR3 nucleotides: TGCAGCGTTGGGGGATACGAGCAGTACTTC. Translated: CSVGGYEQYF.

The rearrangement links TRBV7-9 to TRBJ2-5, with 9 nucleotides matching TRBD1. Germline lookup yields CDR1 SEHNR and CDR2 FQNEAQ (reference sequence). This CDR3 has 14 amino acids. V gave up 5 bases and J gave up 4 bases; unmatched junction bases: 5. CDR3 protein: CASSPLTGGETQYF. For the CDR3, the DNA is TGTGCCAGCAGCCCCTTGACAGGGGGAGAGACCCAGTACTTC.

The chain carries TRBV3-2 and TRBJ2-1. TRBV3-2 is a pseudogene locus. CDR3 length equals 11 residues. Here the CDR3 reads CASSNQDEQFF. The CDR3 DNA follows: TGTGCCAGCAGCAACCAGGATGAGCAGTTCTTC.

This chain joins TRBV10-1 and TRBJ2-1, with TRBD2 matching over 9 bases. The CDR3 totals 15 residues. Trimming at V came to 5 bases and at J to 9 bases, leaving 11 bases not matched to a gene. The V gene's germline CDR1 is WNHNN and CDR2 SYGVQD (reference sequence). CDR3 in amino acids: CASSSQIAGVSEQFF. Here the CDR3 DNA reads TGCGCCAGCAGTTCCCAGATAGCGGGAGTTTCTGAGCAGTTCTTC.

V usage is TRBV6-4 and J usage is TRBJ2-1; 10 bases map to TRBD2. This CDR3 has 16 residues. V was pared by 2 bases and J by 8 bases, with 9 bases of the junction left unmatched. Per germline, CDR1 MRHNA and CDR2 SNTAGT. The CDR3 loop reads CASSDGVAGGIDEQFF. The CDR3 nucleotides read TGTGCCAGCAGTGACGGTGTAGCGGGAGGTATCGATGAGCAGTTCTTC.

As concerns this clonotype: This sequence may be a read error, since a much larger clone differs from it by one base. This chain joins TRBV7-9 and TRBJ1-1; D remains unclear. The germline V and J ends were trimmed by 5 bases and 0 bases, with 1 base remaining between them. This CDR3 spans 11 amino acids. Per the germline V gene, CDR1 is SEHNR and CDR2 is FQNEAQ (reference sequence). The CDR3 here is CASSVNTEAFF. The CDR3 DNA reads TGTGCCAGCAGCGTGAACACTGAAGCTTTCTTT.

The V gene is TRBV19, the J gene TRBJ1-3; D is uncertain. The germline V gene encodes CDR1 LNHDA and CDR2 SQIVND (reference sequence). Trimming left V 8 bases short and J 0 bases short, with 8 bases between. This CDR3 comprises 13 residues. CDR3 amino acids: CASGPPSGNTIYF. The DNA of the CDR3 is TGTGCCAGTGGGCCCCCCTCTGGAAACACCATATATTTT.

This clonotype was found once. CDR3 protein: CATRESGNTIYF. In DNA form, the CDR3 reads TGTGCCACCAGAGAATCTGGAAACACCATATATTTT. The chain couples TRBV15 to TRBJ1-3; D is uncertain. Trimming pared 6 bases from V and 1 base from J, leaving 4 bases between. CDR3 size: 12 residues. Looked up from germline, CDR1 is LNHNV and CDR2 is YYDKDF (reference sequence).

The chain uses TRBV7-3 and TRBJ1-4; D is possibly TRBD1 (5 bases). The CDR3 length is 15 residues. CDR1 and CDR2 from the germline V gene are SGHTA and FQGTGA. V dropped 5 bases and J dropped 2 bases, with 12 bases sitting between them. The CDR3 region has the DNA TGTGCCAGCAGCCTTGGGACGGTGACTAATGAAAAACTGTTTTTT. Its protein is CASSLGTVTNEKLFF.

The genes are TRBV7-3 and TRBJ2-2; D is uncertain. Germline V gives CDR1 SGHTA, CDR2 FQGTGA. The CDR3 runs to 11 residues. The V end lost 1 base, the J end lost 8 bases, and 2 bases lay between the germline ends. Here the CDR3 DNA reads TGTGCCAGCAGCTTAAGAGGGGAGCTGTTTTTT. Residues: CASSLRGELFF.

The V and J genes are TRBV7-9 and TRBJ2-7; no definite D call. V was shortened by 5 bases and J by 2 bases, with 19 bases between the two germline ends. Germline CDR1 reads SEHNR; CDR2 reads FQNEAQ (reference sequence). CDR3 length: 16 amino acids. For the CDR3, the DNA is TGTGCCAGCAGCGTAGGAAGTAGCCCCAGCGCCTACGAGCAGTACTTC. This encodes CASSVGSSPSAYEQYF. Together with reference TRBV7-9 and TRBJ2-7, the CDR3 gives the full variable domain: DTGVSQNPRHKITKRGQNVTFRCDPISEHNRLYWYRQTLGQGPEFLTYFQNEAQLEKSRLLSDRFSAERPKGSFSTLEIQRTEQGDSAMYLCASSVGSSPSAYEQYFGPGTRLTVT.

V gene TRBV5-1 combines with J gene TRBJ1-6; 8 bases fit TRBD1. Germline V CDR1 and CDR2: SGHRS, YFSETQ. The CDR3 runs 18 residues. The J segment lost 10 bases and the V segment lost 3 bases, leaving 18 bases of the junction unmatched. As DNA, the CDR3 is TGCGCCAGCAGCTCAGGACAGGGACGAGGGGGTTCTCGATCACCCCTCCACTTT. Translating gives CASSSGQGRGGSRSPLHF.

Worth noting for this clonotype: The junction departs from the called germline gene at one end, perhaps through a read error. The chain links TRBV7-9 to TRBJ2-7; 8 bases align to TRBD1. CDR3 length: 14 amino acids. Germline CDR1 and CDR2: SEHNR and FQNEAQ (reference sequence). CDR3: CASSPRDRSYEQYF. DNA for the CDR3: TGTGCTAGCAGCCCCCGGGACAGGAGCTACGAGCAGTACTTC.